Following are 20 T cell receptor beta chains from one sample sequenced in a study of shared clonotypes between healthy human individuals. Naive CD8 cells lacked CD45RO, underwent positive selection for CCR7 and left out terminally differentiated effector memory CD45RA+ cells. Sequenced by immunoSEQ multiplex PCR; TCRdb stores in-frame clones only, minus some. The table has some 2 million clones, over 85% seen once. The specimen was naive CD8+ T cells sorted from blood. All receptors come from a man younger than 30 in good health.

Regarding this clone: This may come from a read error, since a much larger clone is one base off. The sample carries other DNA sequences with the same CDR3. The rearrangement uses TRBV9 and TRBJ1-1; D is possibly TRBD1 (5 bases). The CDR3 runs to 13 residues. CDR1 and CDR2 from the germline V gene are SGDLS and YYNGEE. V was cut by 2 bases and J by 4 bases, with 9 bases left in between. The CDR3 sequence: CASSVGGSTEAFF. CDR3 nucleotide sequence: TGTGCCAGCAGCGTTGGGGGGAGCACTGAAGCTTTCTTT. The full variable domain, completed using reference TRBV9 and TRBJ1-1, is DSGVTQTPKHLITATGQRVTLRCSPRSGDLSVYWYQQSLDQGLQFLIQYYNGEERAKGNILERFSAQQFPDLHSELNLSSLELGDSALYFCASSVGGSTEAFFGQGTRLTVV.

This sequence joins TRBV14 and TRBJ2-2; 7 bases align to TRBD1. This CDR3 has 15 amino acids. The V gene end was trimmed by 5 bases and the J gene end by 1 base; junction bases not matched to a gene: 4. Germline loops: CDR1 SGHDN, CDR2 FVKESK. CDR3 residues: CASSEWTGNTGELFF. CDR3 DNA: TGTGCCAGCAGCGAATGGACAGGGAACACCGGGGAGCTGTTTTTT.

The genes are TRBV28 and TRBJ2-5, with D perhaps matching TRBD1 or TRBD2 (5 bases each). In germline, CDR1 is MDHEN, CDR2 SYDVKM. Deletions cut 7 bases from V and 5 bases from J, with 23 bases between. The CDR3 runs 16 residues. Here the CDR3 reads CASTPIGPGTLETQYF. The CDR3 region has the DNA TGTGCCAGCACCCCGATCGGGCCGGGGACCCTGGAGACCCAGTACTTC.

The genes are TRBV7-8 and TRBJ2-1; a possible D gene is TRBD2 (5 bases). Looked up from germline, CDR1 is SGHVS and CDR2 is FQNEAQ. The CDR3 contains 15 residues. Trimming removed 3 bases at V and 5 bases at J, with 14 bases between. The CDR3 region is CASSFPPGNNNEQFF. The CDR3 bases are TGTGCCAGCAGCTTTCCTCCCGGGAACAACAATGAGCAGTTCTTC. The full variable domain, in which reference TRBV7-8 and TRBJ2-1 provide the parts outside the CDR3, is GAGVSQSPRYKVAKRGQDVALRCDPISGHVSLFWYQQALGQGPEFLTYFQNEAQLDKSGLPSDRFFAERPEGSVSTLKIQRTQQEDSAVYLCASSFPPGNNNEQFFGPGTRLTVL.

The chain joins TRBV4-1 to TRBJ1-5; D is perhaps TRBD1 (5 bases). Deletions cut 2 bases from V and 0 bases from J, with 20 bases between. The germline CDR1 and CDR2 sequences are MGHRA and YSYEKL. The CDR3 spans 19 residues. The DNA for the CDR3 is TGCGCCAGCAGCCAATTAGGGACGGGGGACCCGTATAGCAATCAGCCCCAGCATTTT. This encodes CASSQLGTGDPYSNQPQHF.

The chain recombines TRBV28 with TRBJ1-6; D is possibly TRBD1 (6 bases). V lost 2 bases, J lost 3 bases, and 14 bases lay in between. CDR3 length equals 17 residues. The germline gives CDR1 MDHEN, CDR2 SYDVKM. Here the CDR3 reads CASSLGTLLIYNSPLHF. The CDR3 DNA follows: TGTGCCAGCAGTTTAGGGACACTGCTCATCTATAATTCACCCCTCCACTTT. The whole variable domain, remainder taken from reference TRBV28 and TRBJ1-6, is DVKVTQSSRYLVKRTGEKVFLECVQDMDHENMFWYRQDPGLGLRLIYFSYDVKMKEKGDIPEGYSVSREKKERFSLILESASTNQTSMYLCASSLGTLLIYNSPLHFGNGTRLTVT.

The chain is built from TRBV5-4 and TRBJ2-3; the match to TRBD1 covers 9 bases. The CDR3 is 16 residues long. Germline CDR1 and CDR2: SGHNT and YYREEE (reference sequence). Trimming at V came to 4 bases and at J to 6 bases, leaving 12 bases not matched to a gene. The CDR3 coding sequence is TGTGCCAGCAGCCCCTCCTCCGGGACAGGGTGGGATACGCAGTATTTT. Translation: CASSPSSGTGWDTQYF.

The genes are TRBV4-1 and TRBJ2-7; 11 bases match TRBD2. The germline V gene has CDR1 MGHRA and CDR2 YSYEKL. The CDR3 runs 18 residues. With V trimmed by 1 base and J by 1 base, 9 bases remained unmatched. The CDR3 loop is CASSQVLAGGPTSYEQYF. The CDR3 bases are TGCGCCAGCAGCCAAGTGCTAGCGGGGGGCCCTACTTCCTACGAGCAGTACTTC.

The chain uses TRBV6-1 and TRBJ2-7; 12 bases fit TRBD1. The CDR3 contains 15 residues. Germline CDR1 MNHNS, CDR2 SASEGT. With 8 bases clipped from V and 5 bases from J, the junction kept 10 bases outside the gene matches. The CDR3 DNA reads as TGTGCCAGCCGGGGACAGGGGGCGAAATTTCACGAGCAGTACTTC. Encoded protein: CASRGQGAKFHEQYF.

The chain employs TRBV7-9 and TRBJ1-3, with 8 positions matching TRBD1. The germline gives CDR1 SEHNR, CDR2 FQNEAQ (reference sequence). The CDR3 runs to 17 residues. V lost 1 base and J lost 3; bases outside the gene matches: 8. CDR3 loop: CASSLVDRGVFGNTIYF. The CDR3 DNA sequence: TGTGCCAGCAGCTTAGTCGACAGGGGAGTCTTTGGAAACACCATATATTTT.

In the case of this clone: The same CDR3 is also encoded by other DNA sequences in this sample. V and J are TRBV5-4 and TRBJ2-7; possibly TRBD2 for D (7 bases). The CDR3 spans 13 residues. Germline CDR1 and CDR2: SGHNT and YYREEE (reference sequence). Trimming stripped 4 bases from V and 4 bases from J, with 12 bases between. For the CDR3, the DNA is TGTGCCAGCAGCCTGGGGGGGCTGTACGAGCAGTACTTC. Residues: CASSLGGLYEQYF.

This clone was found a few times. V usage is TRBV6-1 and J usage is TRBJ1-6; TRBD1 might be the D (5 bases). The CDR3 sequence is 12 residues long. The V end was cut by 8 bases, the J end by 9 bases, with 11 bases between. CDR1 MNHNS and CDR2 SASEGT come from the germline V gene. As DNA, the CDR3 is TGTGCCAGCGGGCCAGGGTCTTCACCCCTCCACTTT. Translated: CASGPGSSPLHF.

The sample holds a few counts of this clone. V gene TRBV28 combines with J gene TRBJ1-5; unclear D gene. The V gene's germline CDR1 is MDHEN and CDR2 SYDVKM. The CDR3 totals 14 residues. As DNA, the CDR3 is TGTGGAATATCCGGTTCGTATAGCAATCAGCCCCAGCATTTT. It is translated as CGISGSYSNQPQHF.

The genes are TRBV27 and TRBJ2-7; D ambiguous. The CDR3 length is 14 residues. Germline V gene sequence: CDR1 MNHEY, CDR2 SMNVEV (reference sequence). V lost 0 bases to trimming and J lost 5 bases, with 11 bases between them. The DNA for the CDR3 is TGTGCCAGCAGTTTATCGATGGGTTTCAACGAGCAGTACTTC. It yields the protein CASSLSMGFNEQYF.

The count of this clone is one. This CDR3 is also generated by other DNA sequences in the sample. The rearrangement joins TRBV6-5 to TRBJ2-7, with TRBD1 as a possible D gene (6 bases). From germline, CDR1 is MNHEY and CDR2 SVGAGI. CDR3 size: 13 residues. The V end lost 6 bases, the J end lost 0 bases, and 9 bases lay between the germline ends. This chain's CDR3 is CASSRDTSYEQYF. As DNA, the CDR3 is TGTGCCAGCAGCCGGGACACCTCCTACGAGCAGTACTTC.

The chain recombines TRBV15 with TRBJ2-2, with D perhaps TRBD1 (6 bases). The germline V gene has CDR1 LNHNV and CDR2 YYDKDF (reference sequence). V was pared by 0 bases and J by 1 base, with 21 bases between. This CDR3 region has 20 residues. The DNA of the CDR3 is TGTGCCACCAGCAGAGATCCTATGGACAGTCTCCTGTTGAACACCGGGGAGCTGTTTTTT. Protein sequence: CATSRDPMDSLLLNTGELFF.

With respect to this clone: Sequence at one end of the junction differs from germline and may be a read error. The gene calls are TRBV6-1 and TRBJ2-1; maybe TRBD1 (5 bases). The CDR3 runs 13 residues. Germline V CDR1 and CDR2: MNHNS, SASEGT. CDR3 protein: CASREGRVDEQFF. DNA of the CDR3: TGTGCCAGCAGGGAAGGCAGGGTCGATGAGCAGTTCTTC.

This chain uses TRBV4-1 with TRBJ1-3; the match to TRBD1 covers 8 bases. The V gene's germline CDR1 is MGHRA and CDR2 YSYEKL. This CDR3 comprises 17 residues. Losses at the gene ends were 0 bases for V and 7 bases for J; bases not matched to a gene: 11. DNA of the CDR3: TGCGCCAGCAGCCAAGAAGGACAGGGCATCATCTCGAACACCATATATTTT. It yields the protein CASSQEGQGIISNTIYF.

The chain carries TRBV5-1 and TRBJ1-1, with D maybe TRBD1 (5 bases). In germline, CDR1 is SGHRS, CDR2 YFSETQ. V was shortened by 0 bases and J by 0 bases, with 9 bases between the two germline ends. The CDR3 loop spans 15 amino acids. The CDR3 coding sequence is TGCGCCAGCAGCTTGGAGAGGGGAATGAACACTGAAGCTTTCTTT. Encoded protein: CASSLERGMNTEAFF.

The chain uses TRBV5-5 and TRBJ2-7; 7 positions match TRBD1. This CDR3 is 14 amino acids long. After removal of 4 bases from V and 0 bases from J, the junction contained 4 bases not matched to a gene. Germline assignment: CDR1 SGHKS and CDR2 YYEKEE (reference sequence). CDR3 DNA sequence: TGTGCCAGCAGCCGGGACAGCCCCTCCTACGAGCAGTACTTC. It yields the protein CASSRDSPSYEQYF.